This T cell receptor (beta chain) is from a study of blood T cell repertoires in COVID-19. For the study at large: Samples representing acute and convalescent COVID-19 were sourced from the United States, Italy and Spain. T cells, B-cell-depleted T cells, or PBMCs provided the cDNA or gDNA that served as material.

Authors' data handling: Nucleated cell number was recorded as an estimate derived from reference gene primer amplification. Libraries were prepared by immunoSEQ multiplex PCR; TCRdb keeps only in-frame clonotypes and omits some of them. V and J calls and clone size come straight from that table; D and trimming were deduced from the DNA. The sample holds a few hundred thousand clones, around 88% seen once. This clone has just a few counts. The receptor comes from a woman aged 25 to 39 who had recovered from COVID-19. The sequenced material came from peripheral blood.

The CDR3 loop reads CASSQDGDTQYF. In nucleotides, the CDR3 is TGTGCCAGCAGCCAAGACGGGGATACGCAGTATTTT. This rearrangement joins TRBV3-1 (or the pseudogene TRBV3-2) to TRBJ2-3; D uncertain. V was shortened by 0 bases and J by 6 bases, with 4 bases between the two germline ends. The CDR3 extends over 12 amino acids. In germline, CDR1 is LGHDT, CDR2 YNNKEL (reference sequence).